This T cell receptor beta chain was captured in a study of cytomegalovirus exposure and HLA in healthy donors. 13 Jbeta primers and 60 Vbeta primers were used for the PCR. Libraries were prepared by immunoSEQ multiplex PCR; TCRdb keeps only in-frame clonotypes and omits some of them. The repertoire holds 110,000 to 150,000 clones, with 75% to 90% as singletons. J gave up 3 bases and V 6 bases, and 7 bases lay outside the gene matches. CDR3 size: 15 residues. Germline loops: CDR1 SNHLY, CDR2 FYNNEI. Whole-study results and caveats: For cytomegalovirus status, the classifier reportedly gave diagnoses with high specificity and sensitivity.

For this clone: The antigen is undetermined.

The clonotype comes from a female donor in good health and CMV-seronegative. J is TRBJ2-3 and V is TRBV2, with 9 bases lining up with TRBD1. Sequenced sample: PBMCs. Here the CDR3 DNA reads TGTGCCAGCAGGGAACAGGGGGCCACGACAGATACGCAGTATTTT. This sequence encodes CASREQGATTDTQYF.